The clone carrying this T cell receptor (beta chain) has just one count. Study processing details: Nucleated cell number was recorded as an estimate derived from reference gene primer amplification. Here immunoSEQ multiplex PCR was the method, and the copy in TCRdb shows in-frame clones only, minus some. Clone size and the V and J calls come from that table; the DNA yielded D and trimming. The sample has about 46,000 clones, over 75% seen once. CDR3 length equals 14 residues. The germline CDR1 and CDR2 sequences are SGHRS and YFSETQ. The V end lost 4 bases, the J end lost 7 bases, and 12 bases lay between the germline ends. The data stem from a study of blood T cell repertoires in COVID-19. Across the whole study: Acute-phase and convalescent COVID-19 samples originated in the United States, Italy and Spain. T cells, B-cell-depleted T cells, or PBMCs supplied cDNA or gDNA.

The origin of this receptor is a human donor with active COVID-19. The donor label of this sample is uncertain. The sample consisted of peripheral blood. The chain links TRBV5-1 to TRBJ1-6; D is possibly TRBD1 (5 bases). For the CDR3, the DNA is TGCGCCAGCAGCCTGGGGCCGGGAAATTCACCCCTCCACTTT. Protein sequence: CASSLGPGNSPLHF.